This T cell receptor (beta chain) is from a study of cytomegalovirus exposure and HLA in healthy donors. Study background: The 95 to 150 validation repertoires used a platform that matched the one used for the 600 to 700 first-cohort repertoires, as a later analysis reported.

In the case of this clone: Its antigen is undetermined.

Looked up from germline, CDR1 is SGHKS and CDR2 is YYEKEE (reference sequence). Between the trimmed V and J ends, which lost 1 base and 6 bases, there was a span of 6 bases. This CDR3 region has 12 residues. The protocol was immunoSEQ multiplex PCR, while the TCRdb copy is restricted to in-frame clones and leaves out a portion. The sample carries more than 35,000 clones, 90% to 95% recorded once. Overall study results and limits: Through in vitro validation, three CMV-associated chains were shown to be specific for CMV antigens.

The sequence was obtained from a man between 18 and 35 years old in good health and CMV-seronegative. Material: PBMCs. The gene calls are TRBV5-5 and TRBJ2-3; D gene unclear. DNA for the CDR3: TGTGCCAGCAGCTTGACTACTGATACGCAGTATTTT. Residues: CASSLTTDTQYF. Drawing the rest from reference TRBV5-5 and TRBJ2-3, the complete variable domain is DAGVTQSPTHLIKTRGQQVTLRCSPISGHKSVSWYQQVLGQGPQFIFQYYEKEERGRGNFPDRFSARQFPNYSSELNVNALLLGDSALYLCASSLTTDTQYFGPGTRLTVL.